The 31 T cell receptor beta chains below all came from one sample that was sequenced in a study of T cell changes during pregnancy in multiple sclerosis. Profiling relied on immunoSEQ multiplex PCR, and the TCRdb table lists in-frame clones only, not all of them. Here the sample spans around 100,000 clones, about 91% being singletons. The sample in question was peripheral blood, obtained after pregnancy. The receptors originated from a female donor with multiple sclerosis, enrolled in a pregnancy study.

The J gene is TRBJ2-3, the V gene TRBV6-6; 9 nucleotides align to TRBD2. V gave up 1 base and J gave up 1 base; unmatched junction bases: 3. The CDR3 length is 16 residues. CDR1 is MNHNY and CDR2 is SVGAGI in the germline V gene (reference sequence). The CDR3 region has the DNA TGTGCCAGCAGTTACTGGGGCGGGGGGGGCACAGATACGCAGTATTTT. This gives the protein CASSYWGGGGTDTQYF.

The chain carries TRBV19 and TRBJ2-3, with TRBD2 matching 12 bases. The J segment lost 5 bases and the V segment lost 2 bases, leaving 8 bases of the junction unmatched. Germline V gives CDR1 LNHDA, CDR2 SQIVND (reference sequence). This CDR3 has 17 residues. CDR3 sequence reads: CASSILAGGPLRDTQYF. CDR3 nucleotide sequence: TGTGCCAGTAGTATACTAGCGGGAGGGCCCCTGAGAGATACGCAGTATTTT.

The J gene is TRBJ2-3, the V gene TRBV28; 9 bases are shared with TRBD1. The junction had 9 bases not matched to a gene; V was cut back by 1 base and J by 4 bases. From germline, CDR1 is MDHEN and CDR2 SYDVKM. There are 17 residues in the CDR3. The CDR3: CASSLLGRTGGADTQYF. CDR3 bases: TGTGCCAGCAGTTTATTAGGCCGAACAGGGGGCGCAGATACGCAGTATTTT. Full variable domain (remainder filled in from reference TRBV28 and TRBJ2-3): DVKVTQSSRYLVKRTGEKVFLECVQDMDHENMFWYRQDPGLGLRLIYFSYDVKMKEKGDIPEGYSVSREKKERFSLILESASTNQTSMYLCASSLLGRTGGADTQYFGPGTRLTVL.

This clone was seen a single time. The gene calls are TRBV18 and TRBJ2-7, with D perhaps matching TRBD2 (6 bases). Per germline, CDR1 KGHSH and CDR2 LQKENI. The CDR3 is made up of 12 amino acids. Deletions cut 2 bases from V and 4 bases from J, with 6 bases between. This chain's CDR3 is CASSPGGYEQYF. The CDR3 DNA reads as TGTGCCAGCTCACCAGGGGGGTACGAGCAGTACTTC.

The chain has TRBV11-3 and TRBJ1-1, with a possible D match to TRBD1 (5 bases). The CDR3 is 15 residues long. The ends were cut back, 10 bases at V and 9 bases at J, with 27 bases in the middle. Germline CDR1 and CDR2: SGHNT and YENEEA. The CDR3 loop reads CATSQGGSSHPKAFF. The CDR3 DNA is TGTGCCACCAGTCAGGGTGGGTCGTCTCACCCCAAAGCTTTCTTT.

The V gene is TRBV18, the J gene TRBJ2-7; a weak D match, TRBD2 (6 bases). CDR1 is KGHSH and CDR2 is LQKENI in the germline V gene. This CDR3 is 13 amino acids long. V was cut by 5 bases and J by 0 bases, with 8 bases left in between. CDR3 sequence: CASSEGLSYEQYF. The CDR3 DNA sequence: TGTGCCAGCTCAGAGGGACTCTCCTACGAGCAGTACTTC.

The chain has TRBV18 and TRBJ1-5, with 8 bases aligning to TRBD1. CDR1 KGHSH and CDR2 LQKENI come from the germline V gene. With 1 base clipped from V and 6 bases from J, the junction kept 8 bases outside the gene matches. The CDR3 has 16 residues. DNA of the CDR3: TGTGCCAGCTCACCACTGGCGCAGGGGGCAGGTCAGCCCCAGCATTTT. Translating gives CASSPLAQGAGQPQHF.

The gene calls are TRBV19 and TRBJ1-1; 9 nucleotides match TRBD1. Germline V gene lookup returns CDR1 LNHDA and CDR2 SQIVND (reference sequence). This CDR3 is 14 amino acids long. The junction had 6 bases not matched to a gene; V was cut back by 5 bases and J by 5 bases. The CDR3 reads CASSHRGQGTEAFF. The CDR3 DNA reads as TGTGCCAGTAGTCACAGGGGGCAGGGTACTGAAGCTTTCTTT.

The chain carries TRBV30 and TRBJ2-7; 8 bases align to TRBD2. The CDR3 loop spans 12 amino acids. CDR1 is GTSNPN and CDR2 is SVGIG in the germline V gene (reference sequence). J was trimmed by 6 bases and V by 4 bases; bases with no gene match: 5. Here the CDR3 DNA reads TGTGCCTGGACTAGCGGGCGGCTCGAGCAGTACTTC. Its translation is CAWTSGRLEQYF. The full variable domain, its missing parts supplied by reference TRBV30 and TRBJ2-7, is SQTIHQWPATLVQPVGSPLSLECTVEGTSNPNLYWYRQAAGRGLQLLFYSVGIGQISSEVPQNLSASRPQDRQFILSSKKLLLSDSGFYLCAWTSGRLEQYFGPGTRLTVT.

This rearrangement joins TRBV4-2 to TRBJ1-5; D gene ambiguous. In germline, CDR1 is LGHNA, CDR2 YNFKEQ. Trimming pared 4 bases from V and 11 bases from J, leaving 21 bases between. CDR3 length equals 15 residues. The CDR3 reads CASSRGGSAGVAQHF. CDR3 bases: TGTGCCAGCAGCCGAGGCGGCAGCGCCGGGGTGGCCCAGCATTTT.

The rearrangement joins TRBV18 to TRBJ2-3; 8 bases are shared with TRBD1. The ends lost 5 bases at V and 6 bases at J; junction bases unmatched: 4. Germline CDR1 KGHSH, CDR2 LQKENI. This CDR3 comprises 13 residues. CDR3 DNA: TGTGCCAGCTCAGGACAGGGTATCGATACGCAGTATTTT. Protein: CASSGQGIDTQYF. Full variable domain (rest looked up from reference TRBV18 and TRBJ2-3): NAGVMQNPRHLVRRRGQEARLRCSPMKGHSHVYWYRQLPEEGLKFMVYLQKENIIDESGMPKERFSAEFPKEGPSILRIQQVVRGDSAAYFCASSGQGIDTQYFGPGTRLTVL.

V is TRBV19 and J is TRBJ2-7, with D possibly TRBD2 on 6 matching bases. This CDR3 contains 16 residues. CDR1 and CDR2 (germline): LNHDA, SQIVND (reference sequence). Between the trimmed V and J ends, which lost 5 bases and 6 bases, there was a span of 23 bases. The CDR3 DNA reads as TGTGCCAGTAGTCCAACCACCCCTGGGAGGCCCGCCGAGCAGTACTTC. It yields the protein CASSPTTPGRPAEQYF.

Regarding this clone: Other DNA sequences in this specimen translate into the identical CDR3. The genes are TRBV6-4 and TRBJ2-3, with 7 bases matching TRBD2. This CDR3 is 15 amino acids long. J was trimmed by 1 base and V by 2 bases; bases with no gene match: 3. Per germline, CDR1 MRHNA and CDR2 SNTAGT. CDR3 in DNA: TGTGCCAGCAGTGACCAGGCGGGAGGCACAGATACGCAGTATTTT. Translated: CASSDQAGGTDTQYF.

The chain has TRBV4-1 and TRBJ1-6; 8 bases match TRBD1. CDR3 length: 14 residues. J was trimmed by 14 bases and V by 1 base; bases with no gene match: 7. CDR1 is MGHRA, CDR2 YSYEKL, per germline. The CDR3 sequence: CASSQADRDGALHF. In DNA, the CDR3 is TGCGCCAGCAGCCAAGCGGACAGGGACGGAGCCCTCCACTTT.

V usage is TRBV5-1 and J usage is TRBJ2-7; TRBD2 aligns across 8 bases. J lost 7 bases, V lost 0 bases, and 12 bases had no gene match. CDR1 is SGHRS and CDR2 is YFSETQ in the germline V gene. This CDR3 has 16 amino acids. The CDR3 sequence: CASSLALAGTRGEQYF. The CDR3 DNA reads TGCGCCAGCAGCTTGGCGTTAGCGGGAACCCGGGGGGAGCAGTACTTC.

This chain links TRBV30 with TRBJ2-1; possibly TRBD2 for D (5 bases). CDR3 length: 12 amino acids. Germline V gives CDR1 GTSNPN, CDR2 SVGIG (reference sequence). V lost 5 bases and J 4 bases, leaving 9 bases between the germline ends. CDR3 sequence: CAWSREYNEQFF. DNA of the CDR3: TGTGCCTGGTCCCGGGAATACAATGAGCAGTTCTTC.

This chain connects TRBV11-1 to TRBJ2-2, with 8 positions matching TRBD1. The CDR3 totals 17 residues. Germline CDR1 and CDR2: SGHAT and FQDESV (reference sequence). After removal of 4 bases from V and 3 bases from J, the junction contained 10 bases not matched to a gene. Here the CDR3 DNA reads TGTGCCAGCAGCTCCCCAGGGGGCTATAGGTACACCGGGGAGCTGTTTTTT. Protein product: CASSSPGGYRYTGELFF.

The chain carries TRBV9 and TRBJ2-1, with D perhaps TRBD2 (7 bases). V lost 4 bases and J lost 7, with 18 bases in between. Germline CDR1 reads SGDLS; CDR2 reads YYNGEE. The CDR3 has 15 amino acids. The DNA of the CDR3 is TGTGCCAGCAGCTCGGGGGAGGGGGATTTGAATGAGCAGTTCTTC. Translation: CASSSGEGDLNEQFF.

The chain recombines TRBV5-1 with TRBJ1-3; tentatively, D is TRBD1 (5 bases). Germline loops: CDR1 SGHRS, CDR2 YFSETQ. The CDR3 extends over 14 amino acids. The ends were cut back, 0 bases at V and 4 bases at J, with 8 bases in the middle. The CDR3 loop is CASSLGDRGNTIYF. The DNA of the CDR3 is TGCGCCAGCAGCTTGGGTGACAGAGGAAACACCATATATTTT.

The gene calls are TRBV2 and TRBJ1-1, with TRBD1 matching over 8 bases. Germline lookup yields CDR1 SNHLY and CDR2 FYNNEI. The CDR3 covers 13 residues. Trimming cost V 6 bases and J 5 bases; bases outside gene matches: 5. The CDR3 is CASSGTGGTEAFF. The CDR3, as DNA: TGTGCCAGCAGCGGTACAGGGGGGACTGAAGCTTTCTTT.

This clone was counted once. V and J are TRBV5-1 and TRBJ2-1, with D possibly matching TRBD2 (6 bases). CDR3 length equals 16 residues. V was trimmed by 3 bases and J by 4 bases, leaving 17 bases between them. CDR1 and CDR2 (germline): SGHRS, YFSETQ. CDR3 bases: TGCGCCAGCAGCTGGCTAACGGGAGCGGGTTACAATGAGCAGTTCTTC. This gives the protein CASSWLTGAGYNEQFF.

The CDR3 DNA follows: TGCGCCAGCAGCTTGATAGCAGGGGCCTCCTACGAGCAGTACTTC. This sequence encodes CASSLIAGASYEQYF. This chain uses TRBV5-1 with TRBJ2-5; D possibly corresponds to TRBD1 (6 bases). The end of the DNA is better explained by TRBJ2-7, so the J call may be wrong. The CDR3 sequence is 15 residues long. Germline CDR1 is SGHRS and CDR2 is YFSETQ.

V gene TRBV5-1 combines with J gene TRBJ1-4; TRBD1 matches at 7 bases. This CDR3 comprises 16 residues. Looked up from germline, CDR1 is SGHRS and CDR2 is YFSETQ. The V and J ends lost 0 bases and 2 bases, in that order; junction bases with no gene match: 4. CDR3 sequence: CASSLVPGGTNEKLFF. The DNA of the CDR3 is TGCGCCAGCAGCTTGGTACCAGGGGGTACTAATGAAAAACTGTTTTTT.

Only a few counts were recorded for this clone. The chain employs TRBV19 and TRBJ1-2; no firm D call. The germline V and J ends were trimmed by 3 bases and 2 bases, with 7 bases remaining between them. The CDR3 sequence is 13 residues long. CDR1 is LNHDA and CDR2 is SQIVND in the germline V gene (reference sequence). CDR3 DNA: TGTGCCAGTAGTATGGAGTGGAACTATGGCTACACCTTC. This sequence encodes CASSMEWNYGYTF. Filled out from reference TRBV19 and TRBJ1-2, the complete variable domain reads DGGITQSPKYLFRKEGQNVTLSCEQNLNHDAMYWYRQDPGQGLRLIYYSQIVNDFQKGDIAEGYSVSREKKESFPLTVTSAQKNPTAFYLCASSMEWNYGYTFGSGTRLTVV.

The rearrangement joins TRBV9 to TRBJ2-7; D might be TRBD1 (6 bases). The CDR3 extends over 14 amino acids. Germline CDR1 is SGDLS and CDR2 is YYNGEE. V dropped 0 bases and J dropped 4 bases, with 11 bases sitting between them. The CDR3 nucleotides are TGTGCCAGCAGCGTAGGGTTGGGGGCTTACGAGCAGTACTTC. It specifies CASSVGLGAYEQYF. Complete variable domain (other parts from reference TRBV9 and TRBJ2-7): DSGVTQTPKHLITATGQRVTLRCSPRSGDLSVYWYQQSLDQGLQFLIQYYNGEERAKGNILERFSAQQFPDLHSELNLSSLELGDSALYFCASSVGLGAYEQYFGPGTRLTVT.

This rearrangement joins TRBV5-1 to TRBJ2-1; 11 bases fit TRBD2. Germline V gene lookup returns CDR1 SGHRS and CDR2 YFSETQ. J lost 4 bases, V lost 0 bases, and 6 bases had no gene match. This CDR3 contains 17 residues. The CDR3 DNA is TGCGCCAGCAGCTTGGATAGCGGGGGGGCGGTTTACAATGAGCAGTTCTTC. Encoded protein: CASSLDSGGAVYNEQFF.

This chain links TRBV4-1 with TRBJ2-1; TRBD2 agrees at 9 bases. V trimming: 0 bases; J trimming: 7 bases; junction bases outside the gene matches: 10. The CDR3 is made up of 17 amino acids. CDR1 is MGHRA and CDR2 is YSYEKL in the germline V gene. CDR3 DNA: TGCGCCAGCAGCCAAGAGGGTACAGCGGGAGGTCGAAATGAGCAGTTCTTC. Protein sequence: CASSQEGTAGGRNEQFF.

The V gene is TRBV18, the J gene TRBJ1-1, with 9 bases identical to TRBD1. The CDR3 loop spans 14 amino acids. Germline V gene lookup returns CDR1 KGHSH and CDR2 LQKENI. The trim removed 4 bases at V and 4 bases at J, leaving 4 bases unmatched. CDR3 nucleotides: TGTGCCAGCTCACGGGACAGGGTTGGCACTGAAGCTTTCTTT. Its translation: CASSRDRVGTEAFF.

The genes are TRBV5-1 and TRBJ1-2; 8 bases align to TRBD1. CDR1 and CDR2 from the germline V gene are SGHRS and YFSETQ. V shed 0 bases, J shed 4 bases, and the junction held 20 bases outside the gene matches. The CDR3 runs 20 residues. CDR3 loop: CASSLEWAVPGDRRTYGYTF. The CDR3 nucleotides read TGCGCCAGCAGCTTGGAGTGGGCCGTCCCGGGGGACAGGAGGACCTATGGCTACACCTTC.

The chain recombines TRBV6-6 with TRBJ1-6, with 8 bases identical to TRBD1. The length of the CDR3 is 15 residues. Germline V gives CDR1 MNHNY, CDR2 SVGAGI (reference sequence). With 5 bases clipped from V and 7 bases from J, the junction kept 7 bases outside the gene matches. Here the CDR3 DNA reads TGTGCCAGCAGTCGAAGACAGGGGATCAATTCACCCCTCCACTTT. It codes for CASSRRQGINSPLHF.

This clone was observed a handful of times. The CDR3 is CASSGPRGSGVDNEQFF. Here the CDR3 DNA reads TGTGCCAGCAGCGGACCCCGGGGTAGCGGGGTAGACAATGAGCAGTTCTTC. J is TRBJ2-1 and V is TRBV2; 8 bases align to TRBD2. CDR1 is SNHLY, CDR2 FYNNEI, per germline. J was trimmed by 5 bases and V by 6 bases; bases with no gene match: 15. The CDR3 consists of 17 residues.